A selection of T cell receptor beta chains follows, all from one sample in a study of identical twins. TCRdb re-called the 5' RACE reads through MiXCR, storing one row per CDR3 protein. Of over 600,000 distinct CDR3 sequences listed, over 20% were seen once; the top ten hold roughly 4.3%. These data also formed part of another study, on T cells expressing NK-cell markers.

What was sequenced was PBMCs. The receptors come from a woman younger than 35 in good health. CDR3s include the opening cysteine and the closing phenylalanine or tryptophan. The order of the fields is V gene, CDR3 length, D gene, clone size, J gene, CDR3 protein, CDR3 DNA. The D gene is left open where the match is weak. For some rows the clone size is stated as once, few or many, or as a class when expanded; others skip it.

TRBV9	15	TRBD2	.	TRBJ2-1	CASTLGGVNYNEQFF	TGTGCCAGCACCCTGGGAGGGGTAAATTACAATGAGCAGTTCTTC
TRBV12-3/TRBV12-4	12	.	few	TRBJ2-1	CASHRGYNEQFF	TGTGCCAGCCATAGAGGGTACAATGAGCAGTTCTTC
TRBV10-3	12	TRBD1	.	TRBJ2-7	CAIGTGGYEQYF	TGTGCCATCGGGACAGGAGGCTACGAGCAGTACTTC
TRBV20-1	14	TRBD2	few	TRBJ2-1	CSARGSGSRNEQFF	TGCAGTGCCCGGGGGAGCGGGAGTCGCAATGAGCAGTTCTTC
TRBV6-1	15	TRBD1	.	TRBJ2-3	CASSRQGQGTDTQYF	TGTGCCAGCAGCCGACAGGGGCAAGGCACAGATACGCAGTATTTT
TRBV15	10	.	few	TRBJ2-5	CATRHETQYF	TGTGCCACCCGCCACGAGACCCAGTACTTC
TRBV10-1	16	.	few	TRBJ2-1	CARGEQGWKSYNEQFF	TGCGCCAGGGGAGAACAGGGTTGGAAATCCTACAATGAGCAGTTCTTC
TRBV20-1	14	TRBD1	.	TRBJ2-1	CSARDDRDYNEQFF	TGCAGTGCTAGAGATGACAGGGACTACAATGAGCAGTTCTTC
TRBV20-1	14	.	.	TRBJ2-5	CSASAPQIEETQYF	TGCAGTGCTAGCGCACCCCAGATTGAGGAGACCCAGTACTTC
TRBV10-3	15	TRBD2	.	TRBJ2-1	CAIKPASGGSGGQFF	TGTGCCATCAAACCCGCTAGCGGGGGAAGTGGGGGGCAGTTCTTC
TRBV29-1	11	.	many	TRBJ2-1	CSAGRSNEQFF	TGCAGCGCTGGTCGCTCCAATGAGCAGTTCTTC
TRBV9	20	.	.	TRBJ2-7	CASSVPLTDAERGPYYEQYF	TGTGCCAGCAGCGTACCCTTGACAGATGCCGAACGCGGGCCTTACTACGAGCAGTACTTC
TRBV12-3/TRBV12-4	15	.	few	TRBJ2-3	CASLGGRGFADTQYF	TGTGCCAGCCTCGGCGGTAGGGGTTTCGCAGATACGCAGTATTTT
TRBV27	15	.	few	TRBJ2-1	CASSLRSGPYNEQFF	TGTGCCAGCAGTTTACGTTCGGGTCCATACAATGAGCAGTTCTTC